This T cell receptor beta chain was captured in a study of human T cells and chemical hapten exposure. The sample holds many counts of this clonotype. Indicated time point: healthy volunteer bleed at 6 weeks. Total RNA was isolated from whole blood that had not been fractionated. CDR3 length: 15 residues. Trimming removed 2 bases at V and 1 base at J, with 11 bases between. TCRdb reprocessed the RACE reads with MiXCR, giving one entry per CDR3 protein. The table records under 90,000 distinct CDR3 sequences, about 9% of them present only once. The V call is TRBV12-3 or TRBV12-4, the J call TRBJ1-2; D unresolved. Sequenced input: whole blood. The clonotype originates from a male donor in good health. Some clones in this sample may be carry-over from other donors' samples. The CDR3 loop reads CASSLRAGNNYGYTF. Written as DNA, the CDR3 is TGTGCCAGCAGTTTAAGGGCAGGAAATAACTATGGCTACACCTTC.